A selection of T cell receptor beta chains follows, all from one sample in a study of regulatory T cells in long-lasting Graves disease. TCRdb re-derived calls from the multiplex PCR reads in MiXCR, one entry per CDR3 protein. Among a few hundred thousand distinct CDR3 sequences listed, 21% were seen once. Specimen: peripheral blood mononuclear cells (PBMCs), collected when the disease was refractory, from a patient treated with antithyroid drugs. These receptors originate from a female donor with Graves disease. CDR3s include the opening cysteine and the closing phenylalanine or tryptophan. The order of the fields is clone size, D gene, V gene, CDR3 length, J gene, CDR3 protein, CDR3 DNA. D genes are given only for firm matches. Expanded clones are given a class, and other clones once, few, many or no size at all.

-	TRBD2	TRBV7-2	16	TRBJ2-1	CASSLLPGLAHNEQFF	TGTGCCAGCAGCTTACTCCCCGGACTAGCACACAATGAGCAGTTCTTC
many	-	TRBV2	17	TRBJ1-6	CASSVLTRQERNSPLHF	TGTGCCAGCAGTGTACTGACTCGCCAGGAACGGAATTCACCCCTCCACTTT
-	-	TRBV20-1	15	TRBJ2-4	CSAREEIRAKNIQYF	TGCAGTGCTAGAGAGGAGATACGAGCCAAAAACATTCAGTACTTC
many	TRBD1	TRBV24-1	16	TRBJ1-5	CATSDPGQGQNQPQHF	TGTGCCACCAGTGATCCCGGACAGGGGCAAAATCAGCCCCAGCATTTT
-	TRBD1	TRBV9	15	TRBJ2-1	CASSSPGQRYNEQFF	TGTGCCAGCAGCTCCCCGGGACAGCGTTACAATGAGCAGTTCTTC
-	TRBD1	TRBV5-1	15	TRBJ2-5	CASSPGQGSPETQYF	TGCGCCAGCAGCCCCGGACAGGGCTCCCCAGAGACCCAGTACTTC
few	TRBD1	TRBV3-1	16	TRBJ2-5	CASSLLLGTGEETQYF	TGTGCCAGCAGCCTCCTTCTTGGGACAGGAGAAGAGACCCAGTACTTC
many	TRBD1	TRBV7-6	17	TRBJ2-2	CASTHSRGRGGAGELFF	TGTGCCAGCACCCATAGCAGGGGGCGAGGCGGAGCCGGGGAGCTGTTTTTT
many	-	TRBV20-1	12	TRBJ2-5	CSAPEAGETQYF	TGCAGTGCTCCCGAAGCGGGAGAGACCCAGTACTTC
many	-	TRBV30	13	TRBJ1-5	CAWSEEDGGPQHF	TGTGCCTGGAGTGAAGAGGATGGGGGACCCCAGCATTTT
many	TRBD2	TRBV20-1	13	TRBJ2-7	CSARTSGDYEQYF	TGCAGTGCTAGGACTAGCGGGGATTACGAGCAGTACTTC
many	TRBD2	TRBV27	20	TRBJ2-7	CASSLSIKALLAGVADEQYF	TGTGCCAGCAGTTTATCGATCAAAGCCCTACTAGCGGGAGTAGCCGACGAGCAGTACTTC
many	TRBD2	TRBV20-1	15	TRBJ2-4	CSARLAEIAKNIQYF	TGCAGTGCTAGACTAGCGGAGATAGCCAAAAACATTCAGTACTTC
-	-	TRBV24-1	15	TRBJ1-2	CATSDQAPGADGYTF	TGTGCCACCAGTGATCAAGCGCCAGGGGCTGATGGCTACACCTTC
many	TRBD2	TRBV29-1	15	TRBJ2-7	CSVEGPAGGLYEQYF	TGCAGCGTTGAAGGCCCAGCGGGAGGACTCTACGAGCAGTACTTC
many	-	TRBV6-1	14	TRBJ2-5	CASSEVSSSETQYF	TGTGCCAGCAGTGAGGTTTCTAGCTCTGAGACCCAGTACTTC
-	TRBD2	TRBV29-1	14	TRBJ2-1	CSVERAGVGDEQFF	TGCAGCGTTGAAAGAGCGGGAGTGGGAGATGAGCAGTTCTTC
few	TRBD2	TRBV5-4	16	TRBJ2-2	CASSLKGLGPTGELFF	TGTGCCAGCAGCTTGAAGGGACTAGGACCCACCGGGGAGCTGTTTTTT
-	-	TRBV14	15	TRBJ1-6	CASSVSPPHNSPLHF	TGTGCCAGCAGCGTGAGCCCACCCCATAATTCACCCCTCCACTTT
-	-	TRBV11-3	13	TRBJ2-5	CASSLESSETQYF	TGTGCCAGCAGCTTAGAGAGCTCGGAGACCCAGTACTTC
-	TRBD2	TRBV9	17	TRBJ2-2	CASSVDGTSGSYGELFF	TGTGCCAGCAGCGTAGATGGGACTAGCGGGAGCTATGGGGAGCTGTTTTTT
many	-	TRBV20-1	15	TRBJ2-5	CSAPKDSGLSKTQYF	TGCAGTGCTCCTAAGGATAGCGGCCTGTCGAAGACCCAGTACTTC
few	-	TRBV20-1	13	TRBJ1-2	CSARDNREYGYTF	TGCAGTGCTAGAGATAATCGGGAATATGGCTACACCTTC
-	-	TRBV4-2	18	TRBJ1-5	CASSEEVAQVVGNQPQHF	TGTGCCAGCAGCGAAGAGGTGGCGCAGGTAGTAGGGAATCAGCCCCAGCATTTT
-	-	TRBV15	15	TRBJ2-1	CATSSSRTVDNEQFF	TGTGCCACCAGCAGCTCCCGGACAGTAGACAATGAGCAGTTCTTC
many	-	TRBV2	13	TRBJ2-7	CASSDLASVEQYF	TGTGCCAGCAGTGATCTAGCGTCCGTCGAGCAGTACTTC
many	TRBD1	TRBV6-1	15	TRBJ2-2	CASRHRGSNTGELFF	TGTGCCAGCAGGCACAGGGGGTCGAACACCGGGGAGCTGTTTTTT
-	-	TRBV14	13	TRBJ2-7	CASSLSSHLEQYF	TGTGCCAGCAGCCTATCCTCACATTTGGAGCAGTACTTC
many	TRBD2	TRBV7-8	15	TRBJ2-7	CASSLALAGVSEQYF	TGTGCCAGCAGCTTAGCGCTAGCGGGAGTAAGCGAGCAGTACTTC
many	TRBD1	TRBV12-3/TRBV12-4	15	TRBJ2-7	CASSFRDSHGYEQYF	TGTGCCAGCAGTTTCCGGGACAGCCATGGTTACGAGCAGTACTTC
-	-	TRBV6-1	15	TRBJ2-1	CAASPAGGLKNEQFF	TGCGCCGCATCCCCAGCAGGAGGGCTTAAGAATGAGCAGTTCTTC
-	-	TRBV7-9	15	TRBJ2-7	CASSSLAMVPSEQYF	TGTGCCAGCAGCTCTCTGGCCATGGTTCCTTCCGAGCAGTACTTC
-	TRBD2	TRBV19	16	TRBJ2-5	CASSIRTSGVGETQYF	TGTGCCAGTAGTATTCGGACTAGCGGAGTCGGTGAGACCCAGTACTTC
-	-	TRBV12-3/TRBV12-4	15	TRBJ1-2	CASSPAARGAYGYTF	TGTGCCAGCAGCCCCGCGGCCCGGGGGGCATATGGCTACACCTTC
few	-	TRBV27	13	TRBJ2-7	CASSSGGQDEQYF	TGTGCCAGCAGTTCGGGGGGCCAGGACGAGCAGTACTTC
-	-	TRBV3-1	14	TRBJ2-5	CASSHRRTGETQYF	TGTGCCAGCAGCCACAGGAGGACGGGGGAGACCCAGTACTTC
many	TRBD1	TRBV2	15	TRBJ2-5	CASSPLTGDLETQYF	TGTGCCAGCAGCCCTTTGACAGGGGATTTAGAGACCCAGTACTTC
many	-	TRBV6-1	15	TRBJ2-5	CASSEASGGQETQYF	TGTGCCAGCAGTGAAGCATCCGGGGGGCAGGAGACCCAGTACTTC
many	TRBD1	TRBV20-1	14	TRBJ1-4	CSARAAGTDEKLFF	TGCAGTGCTAGAGCCGCTGGGACAGATGAAAAACTGTTTTTT
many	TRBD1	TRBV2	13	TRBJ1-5	CASNDRGRQPQHF	TGTGCCAGCAATGACAGGGGCCGTCAGCCCCAGCATTTT